This T cell receptor (beta chain) comes out of a study of blood T cell repertoires in COVID-19 (TCRdb year 2020). Regarding the study in general: The collaborator samples originated in the United States, Italy and Spain and spanned the acute and convalescent phases of COVID-19. The prospective study material was composed of cDNA or gDNA derived from T cells, B-cell-depleted T cells, or PBMCs. The dataset comprised deeply sampled blood TCRbeta repertoires from subjects exposed to, actively infected with, or recovered from COVID-19. The repertoires were made available in a free public database intended to serve as a resource for research on the immune response to SARS-CoV-2. The samples were drawn from two sources: the first 160 participants of the ongoing ImmuneRACE study, and 1,000 to 1,500 subjects contributed by 6 global collaborators. Nearly every sample came with metadata listing a de-identified subject ID, COVID-19 status, age in years and sex. Where available, HLA class I and class II types were taken from metadata supplied by the sample provider and were not determined by assay-based typing.

Broader findings and caveats from the paper: The quantity of clinical and demographic metadata differed by source and by participant and was supplied without curation.

A word on this clone: Its cognate antigen has yet to be identified. No qualities accompany the bases; no much larger clone lies one base away.

A second Seattle source provided samples from volunteer blood donors who had recovered from COVID-19. The collaborating institutions used their own protocols to collect whole blood in K2EDTA tubes. Collaborator samples were shipped for TCRbeta analysis as frozen whole blood, isolated PBMCs, or DNA extracted from either sample type. TCRbeta CDR3 regions were amplified from genomic DNA using the immunoSEQ Assay, a bias-controlled multiplex PCR. Under the source paper's analysis protocol: The number of nucleated cells in each sample was estimated from the amplification of reference gene primers within the assay. To quantify the absolute abundance of each unique TCRbeta CDR3 rearrangement, sequence reads were collapsed and filtered. Productive Simpson clonality was computed per sample as the square root of Simpson's diversity index over productive rearrangements. Drawn from immuneACCESS, this table holds only the in-frame rearrangements with V and J called that TCRdb kept. Clones are partly lost; checked studies trace under half to an unresolved V gene and leave the rest unexplained. The D gene and trimming were derived from the DNA, and the V and J assignments and clone size from that table. The sample records about 220,000 clones, about 85% of which are singletons. The ten largest clones capture more than 4.5% of the sample.

The germline ends are 10 bases apart after V is trimmed by 6 bases and J by 4 bases. The CDR3 measures 12 amino acids from cysteine to phenylalanine. The read is trimmed to its CDR3 DNA, 36 bases read in frame from base 1. Looking up the germline V gene yields CDR1 ENHRY and CDR2 SYGVKD. The receptor was isolated from a woman aged 60-75 years who had recovered from COVID-19. Rearrangement joined TRBV10-3 to TRBJ2-7; TRBD2 is a possible D gene, resting on 6 matching bases. Sequences were obtained from peripheral blood. The CDR3 is CAISPRGYEQYF. The DNA sequence follows: TGTGCCATCAGCCCCCGGGGGTACGAGCAGTACTTC.